A single sample gave rise to the 6 T cell receptor beta chains below, sequenced in a study of T cell clonality in common variable immunodeficiency. General study results and limits: In common variable immunodeficiency, TCR beta chains reportedly carried fewer deletions and N-nucleotide insertions.

TCRdb keeps only in-frame clones here, not all; method: immunoSEQ multiplex PCR. The specimen has about 19,000 clones, none found just once. Their antigens remain unidentified. Sequenced material: peripheral blood mononuclear cells. These receptors all come from a human donor with common variable immunodeficiency.

On this clone: The CDR3 end lies 3 residues beyond the end of the read and is filled in from the germline J gene. V and J are TRBV2 and TRBJ1-6; 7 bases are a match to TRBD1. CDR3 length: 15 amino acids. Germline values: CDR1 SNHLY, CDR2 FYNNEI. Losses at the gene ends were 6 bases for V and 7 bases for J; bases not matched to a gene: 9. The sequenced part of the CDR3 DNA is TGTGCCAGCAGCGGGACAGCAAGGGCGAATTCACCC. As protein: CASSGTARANSP. The entire CDR3 is CASSGTARANSPLHF.

This clone has a handful of counts. The read stops 3 residues short of the end of the CDR3; the missing end is completed from the germline J gene. The gene calls are TRBV7-2 and TRBJ1-6; D gene uncertain. From germline, CDR1 is SGHTA and CDR2 FQGNSA. Trimming removed 5 bases from V and 9 bases from J, with 8 bases in between. The CDR3 has 12 amino acids. The sequenced CDR3 bases are TGTGCCAGCAGCGCGGTCCTTTCACCC. As protein: CASSAVLSP. The entire CDR3 is CASSAVLSPLHF. Variable domain in full (rest from reference TRBV7-2 and TRBJ1-6): GAGVSQSPSNKVTEKGKDVELRCDPISGHTALYWYRQSLGQGLEFLIYFQGNSAPDKSGLPSDRFSAERTGGSVSTLTIQRTQQEDSAVYLCASSAVLSPLHFGNGTRLTVT.

To note about this clone: The CDR3 end lies 3 residues beyond the end of the read and is filled in from the germline J gene. The chain recombines TRBV2 with TRBJ2-7; 8 nucleotides match TRBD1. Unmatched junction bases numbered 9, after V lost 6 bases and J lost 2 bases. Germline loops: CDR1 SNHLY, CDR2 FYNNEI. The CDR3 contains 15 residues. CDR3 protein: CASSGMDRVPYEQYF. Incomplete CDR3 DNA: TGTGCCAGCAGCGGAATGGACAGGGTCCCCTACGAG. Full variable domain (outside the CDR3, taken from reference TRBV2 and TRBJ2-7): EPEVTQTPSHQVTQMGQEVILRCVPISNHLYFYWYRQILGQKVEFLVSFYNNEISEKSEIFDDQFSVERPDGSNFTLKIRSTKLEDSAMYFCASSGMDRVPYEQYFGPGTRLTVT.

This clone was counted a few times. The sequenced fragment ends 3 residues before the CDR3 boundary, so the rest is inferred from the germline J gene. The J gene is TRBJ2-7, the V gene TRBV5-1, with TRBD2 as a possible D gene (5 bases). CDR3 size: 14 residues. CDR1 and CDR2 from the germline V gene are SGHRS and YFSETQ. The V gene lost 2 bases and the J gene lost 2 bases, with 11 bases spanning the gap. The sequenced CDR3 bases are TGCGCCAGCAGCTTTAACGCGGAGGCCTACGAG. This codes for CASSFNAEAYE. The entire CDR3 sequence reads CASSFNAEAYEQYF.

This clone has just a few counts. The CDR3 goes on 3 residues after the read ends, and that part is filled in from the germline J gene. J is TRBJ2-5 and V is TRBV19; 9 positions agree with TRBD2. The CDR3 is made up of 15 amino acids. Unmatched junction bases numbered 10, after V lost 7 bases and J lost 4 bases. CDR1 LNHDA and CDR2 SQIVND come from the germline V gene (reference sequence). CDR3 amino acids: CASTQRGAIGETQYF. The sequenced CDR3 bases are TGTGCCAGTACCCAGCGGGGGGCAATCGGAGAGACC.

Ten or more counts support this clone. The read is 3 residues too short to cover the CDR3 end, so that end is filled in from the germline J gene. The chain has TRBV24-1 and TRBJ2-7; D unresolved. V lost 4 bases and J lost 5, with 11 bases in between. CDR3 length: 13 residues. Germline values: CDR1 KGHDR, CDR2 SFDVKD. The sequenced CDR3 bases are TGTGCCACCAGTGAGGGCCAGGCCCACGAG. Protein sequence: CATSEGQAHE. The whole CDR3 region reads CATSEGQAHEQYF.